The 12 T cell receptor beta chains below all came from one sample that was sequenced in a study of T cells in Graves' hyperthyroidism and ophthalmopathy. TCR beta CDR3 region amplification was performed from RNA transcripts. First-round RT-PCR targeting the TCR CDR3 was performed with the HTBI primer set. From the multiplex PCR reads, TCRdb called clonotypes with MiXCR, one entry per CDR3 protein. Among about 590,000 distinct CDR3 sequences listed, 15% to 17% were seen once. What was sequenced was blood. Every receptor here comes from a woman in her twenties or thirties with Graves' hyperthyroidism.

The rearrangement links TRBV10-3 to TRBJ2-4; 7 nucleotides match TRBD1. CDR1 is ENHRY and CDR2 is SYGVKD in the germline V gene. This CDR3 spans 14 amino acids. V gave up 10 bases and J gave up 8 bases; unmatched junction bases: 14. CDR3: CASSTAGGRDIQYF. The CDR3 DNA reads TGTGCCAGCAGCACAGCAGGGGGAAGGGACATTCAGTACTTC.

This clonotype occurred many times. This rearrangement joins TRBV20-1 to TRBJ2-5; D may be TRBD1 or TRBD2 (5 bases each). Germline V gene lookup returns CDR1 DFQATT and CDR2 SNEGSKA (reference sequence). The CDR3 is 14 amino acids. V lost 0 bases, J lost 1 base, and 9 bases lay in between. CDR3: CSARDPRGQETQYF. The CDR3 nucleotides are TGCAGTGCTAGAGATCCGAGGGGCCAAGAGACCCAGTACTTC.

This clonotype was seen repeatedly, ten times or more. The chain is built from TRBV6-5 and TRBJ1-5; a possible D gene is TRBD1 (5 bases). V gave up 0 bases and J gave up 6 bases, with 12 bases separating them. This CDR3 spans 15 amino acids. Germline-derived CDR1 and CDR2 are MNHEY and SVGAGI. The CDR3 nucleotides are TGTGCCAGCAGTTACTCCAGGGATAGGGTTCAGCCCCAGCATTTT. Protein sequence: CASSYSRDRVQPQHF.

This clonotype occurred many times. The chain carries TRBV5-5 and TRBJ2-7, with unresolved D. V was clipped by 2 bases and J by 3 bases, with 9 bases between them. The CDR3 covers 13 residues. Germline CDR1 reads SGHKS; CDR2 reads YYEKEE (reference sequence). CDR3 bases: TGTGCCAGCAGCTTAGACACCTACTACGAGCAGTACTTC. Protein product: CASSLDTYYEQYF.

This clonotype occurred many times. The V gene is TRBV12-3 or TRBV12-4, the J gene TRBJ2-7; TRBD2 is a possible D gene (6 bases). V was pared by 0 bases and J by 2 bases, with 14 bases between. The CDR3 extends over 16 amino acids. DNA of the CDR3: TGTGCCAGCAGTTTAGCGCAGGGCGGGACCACCTACGAGCAGTACTTC. Protein sequence: CASSLAQGGTTYEQYF.

In this sample, this clonotype turned up many times. This rearrangement joins TRBV20-1 to TRBJ2-1, with 7 positions matching TRBD2. The germline CDR1 and CDR2 sequences are DFQATT and SNEGSKA (reference sequence). J lost 4 bases, V lost 0 bases, and 15 bases had no gene match. The CDR3 has 18 residues. CDR3 sequence (DNA): TGCAGTGCTAGAGATGACGCGGCAGTCGGGAGGAGGTACAATGAGCAGTTCTTC. Translating gives CSARDDAAVGRRYNEQFF.

This sequence joins TRBV9 and TRBJ2-3; D is tentatively TRBD1 or TRBD2 (5 bases each). Per germline, CDR1 SGDLS and CDR2 YYNGEE. The length of the CDR3 is 17 residues. V was pared by 2 bases and J by 8 bases, with 24 bases between. The CDR3 nucleotides are TGTGCCAGCAGCGTCTTAGAGTCAGGACTCCGAGGGGTTACGCAGTATTTT. Its translation is CASSVLESGLRGVTQYF.

This clonotype occurred many times. The J gene is TRBJ1-1, the V gene TRBV29-1; D is unclear. This CDR3 contains 12 residues. The V end lost 5 bases, the J end lost 3 bases, and 10 bases lay between the germline ends. The germline V gene encodes CDR1 SQVTM and CDR2 ANQGSEA. The CDR3 DNA is TGCAGCGTTCGATTATGGGACACTGAAGCTTTCTTT. Translated: CSVRLWDTEAFF.

In this sample, this clonotype turned up a few times. The V gene is TRBV5-6, the J gene TRBJ2-1, with D possibly matching TRBD2 (6 bases). This CDR3 comprises 17 residues. The germline CDR1 and CDR2 sequences are SGHDT and YYEEEE. Trimming pared 4 bases from V and 0 bases from J, leaving 17 bases between. The CDR3 here is CASSRTVLATSYNEQFF. CDR3 nucleotides: TGTGCCAGCAGCCGGACGGTTCTAGCGACCTCCTACAATGAGCAGTTCTTC.

This clonotype was counted ten times or more. The chain carries TRBV2 and TRBJ1-6, with D unclear. Trimming pared 6 bases from V and 7 bases from J, leaving 10 bases between. This CDR3 spans 13 amino acids. Germline V gene sequence: CDR1 SNHLY, CDR2 FYNNEI. CDR3 residues: CASSTLGNSPLHF. CDR3 sequence (DNA): TGTGCCAGCAGCACACTAGGAAATTCACCCCTCCACTTT.

This clonotype was recorded a few times. The J gene is TRBJ2-7, the V gene TRBV4-3, with no clear D. V dropped 2 bases and J dropped 6 bases, with 11 bases sitting between them. The CDR3 loop spans 13 amino acids. Germline CDR1 LGHNA, CDR2 YSLEER. The chain's CDR3 is CASSQLKKSEQYF. In DNA, the CDR3 is TGCGCCAGCAGCCAATTAAAGAAGTCCGAGCAGTACTTC.

The gene calls are TRBV10-1 and TRBJ2-2; D may be TRBD2 (7 bases). V was cut by 5 bases and J by 0 bases, with 19 bases left in between. The CDR3 contains 18 residues. Per germline, CDR1 WNHNN and CDR2 SYGVQD (reference sequence). CDR3 sequence: CASSQFGGARANTGELFF. Here the CDR3 DNA reads TGCGCCAGCAGTCAATTTGGGGGGGCCCGGGCGAACACCGGGGAGCTGTTTTTT.